These 32 T cell receptor beta chains came from one sample sequenced in a study of metastatic and nonmetastatic thyroid tumors. All patients reached thyroid surgery having received no treatment beforehand. Using MiXCR, TCRdb reanalyzed the PCR reads. The sample has roughly 19,000 clones; 35% to 40% are singletons. The source material was tumor tissue. These receptors originate from a female donor with papillary thyroid cancer or a benign thyroid nodule (not recorded which). Some clones in this sample may be carry-over from other donors' samples.

The rearrangement joins TRBV9 to TRBJ2-7; D not resolved. V was shortened by 4 bases and J by 4 bases, with 15 bases between the two germline ends. This CDR3 is built from 14 residues. Germline V gives CDR1 SGDLS, CDR2 YYNGEE. CDR3 residues: CASSPRDIDYEQYF. The CDR3 bases are TGTGCCAGCAGCCCCCGAGACATCGATTACGAGCAGTACTTC.

To note about this clone: One base away lies a much larger clone, so this may be a sequencing read error. The rearrangement uses TRBV28 and TRBJ2-5; D call uncertain. CDR1 is MDHEN, CDR2 SYDVKM, per germline. The length of the CDR3 is 12 residues. CDR3 loop: CASGMGQDTQYF. CDR3 in DNA: TGTGCCAGCGGTATGGGCCAAGATACCCAGTACTTC.

This clone was seen more than once but under ten times. This chain links TRBV6-6 with TRBJ2-3; 7 bases match TRBD2. Germline V CDR1 and CDR2: MNHNY, SVGAGI (reference sequence). CDR3 length: 15 residues. V was pared by 2 bases and J by 3 bases, with 5 bases of the junction left unmatched. The CDR3: CASSYRAGATDTQYF. CDR3 nucleotides: TGTGCCAGCAGTTACAGGGCGGGAGCAACAGATACGCAGTATTTT.

The chain uses TRBV5-6 and TRBJ1-1; TRBD1 agrees at 7 bases. The trim removed 4 bases at V and 3 bases at J, leaving 6 bases unmatched. Looked up from germline, CDR1 is SGHDT and CDR2 is YYEEEE. The CDR3 is 14 amino acids. The CDR3 loop reads CASSQTGEDTEAFF. Here the CDR3 DNA reads TGTGCCAGCAGCCAAACAGGGGAGGACACTGAAGCTTTCTTT.

This clone showed up just a few times. The chain carries TRBV6-2 or TRBV6-3 and TRBJ2-1, with D tentatively TRBD2 (6 bases). Between the trimmed V and J ends, which lost 0 bases and 5 bases, there was a span of 14 bases. Germline V CDR1 and CDR2: MNHEY, SVGEGT. This CDR3 region has 16 residues. CDR3 in amino acids: CASSYSTGRSNNEQFF. In DNA form, the CDR3 reads TGTGCCAGCAGTTACTCTACCGGGAGATCTAACAATGAGCAGTTCTTC.

The rearrangement uses TRBV7-3 and TRBJ1-1; no clear D gene. The CDR3 contains 14 residues. Germline assignment: CDR1 SGHTA and CDR2 FQGTGA. Trimming took off 2 bases at V and 5 bases at J, with 12 bases between the two ends. The CDR3 DNA reads TGTGCCAGCAGCTTAGAGGGCCTCAAGACTGAAGCTTTCTTT. This gives the protein CASSLEGLKTEAFF.

This chain links TRBV27 with TRBJ2-5, with D possibly called TRBD1 or TRBD2 (5 bases each). With 4 bases removed from V and 1 base from J, the gap between germline ends came to 16 bases. The germline V gene has CDR1 MNHEY and CDR2 SMNVEV (reference sequence). The length of the CDR3 is 16 residues. The CDR3 DNA follows: TGTGCCAGCAGTTCCCTCCAGGGAGCGCTCCAAGAGACCCAGTACTTC. Translation gives CASSSLQGALQETQYF.

This clone was seen a handful of times. The genes are TRBV27 and TRBJ2-7; 8 bases align to TRBD2. CDR1 is MNHEY and CDR2 is SMNVEV in the germline V gene (reference sequence). V lost 10 bases, J lost 0 bases, and 5 bases stayed unmatched. The CDR3 totals 13 residues. CDR3 nucleotide sequence: TGTGCCACCCATAGCGGGACCTCCTACGAGCAGTACTTC. This codes for CATHSGTSYEQYF.

This clone was detected a few times. This chain joins TRBV12-3 or TRBV12-4 and TRBJ2-7, with D maybe TRBD2 (6 bases). The CDR3 is 14 residues long. Trimming stripped 6 bases from V and 7 bases from J, with 19 bases between. The CDR3 nucleotides are TGTGCCAGCAGCCCCTCAACCGGGAGAGGGGAGCAGTACTTC. Translating gives CASSPSTGRGEQYF.

This clone was counted a few times. The chain couples TRBV28 to TRBJ1-6; 8 nucleotides match TRBD1. Unmatched junction bases numbered 4, after V lost 8 bases and J lost 7 bases. The CDR3 is made up of 13 amino acids. In germline, CDR1 is MDHEN, CDR2 SYDVKM. CDR3 sequence: CASGGQVNSPLHF. The CDR3 region has the DNA TGTGCCAGCGGGGGACAGGTGAATTCACCCCTCCACTTT. The full variable domain, completed using reference TRBV28 and TRBJ1-6, is DVKVTQSSRYLVKRTGEKVFLECVQDMDHENMFWYRQDPGLGLRLIYFSYDVKMKEKGDIPEGYSVSREKKERFSLILESASTNQTSMYLCASGGQVNSPLHFGNGTRLTVT.

This clone was seen only a few times. The chain uses TRBV2 and TRBJ2-2; D tentatively reads TRBD1 or TRBD2 (6 bases each). CDR1 SNHLY and CDR2 FYNNEI come from the germline V gene. V lost 7 bases to trimming and J lost 6 bases, with 18 bases between them. The CDR3 is made up of 15 amino acids. The CDR3 here is CASTQAGRGAGELFF. CDR3 DNA: TGTGCCAGCACCCAAGCGGGCAGGGGAGCCGGGGAGCTGTTTTTT.

This clone has only a few counts. The V call is TRBV6-1, the J call TRBJ1-6; D not resolved. V shed 2 bases and J shed 12 bases, with 11 bases lying between them. The germline V gene encodes CDR1 MNHNS and CDR2 SASEGT. This CDR3 spans 13 amino acids. CDR3 nucleotides: TGTGCCAGCAGTGAAACAAGCGGCTTACCCCTCCACTTT. Its protein product is CASSETSGLPLHF.

Only one count was recorded for this clone. The genes are TRBV7-3 and TRBJ2-7, with a possible D match to TRBD2 (7 bases). V lost 1 base and J lost 6, with 16 bases in between. The CDR3 contains 15 residues. CDR1 is SGHTA, CDR2 FQGTGA, per germline. The CDR3: CASSLSGGAGSEQYF. The DNA for the CDR3 is TGTGCCAGCAGCTTAAGCGGGGGCGCAGGATCCGAGCAGTACTTC.

The chain links TRBV28 to TRBJ1-3; D gene uncertain. This CDR3 has 16 residues. The V end was cut by 2 bases, the J end by 0 bases, with 11 bases between. The germline V gene encodes CDR1 MDHEN and CDR2 SYDVKM. In DNA, the CDR3 is TGTGCCAGCAGTTTAAGCCACGGGAGCTCTGGAAACACCATATATTTT. This translates into CASSLSHGSSGNTIYF.

This sequence joins TRBV2 and TRBJ1-4, with D unresolved. The germline CDR1 and CDR2 sequences are SNHLY and FYNNEI. The CDR3 runs 14 residues. Between the trimmed V and J ends, which lost 7 bases and 0 bases, there was a span of 9 bases. This CDR3 is CASTPDATNEKLFF. The CDR3 DNA is TGTGCCAGCACCCCAGATGCAACTAATGAAAAACTGTTTTTT.

This clone was counted only a few times. The J gene is TRBJ2-7, the V gene TRBV6-1; D perhaps matches TRBD1 (5 bases). V lost 10 bases and J lost 4, with 14 bases in between. This CDR3 has 12 residues. CDR1 is MNHNS and CDR2 is SASEGT in the germline V gene. CDR3 DNA sequence: TGTGCCACCGGTCGAGCAGGGTACGAGCAGTACTTC. The encoded protein is CATGRAGYEQYF.

The V gene is TRBV6-2 or TRBV6-3, the J gene TRBJ1-2; 8 bases are shared with TRBD1. V lost 0 bases, J lost 8 bases, and 8 bases stayed unmatched. The CDR3 runs to 15 residues. Germline values: CDR1 MNHEY, CDR2 SVGEGT. CDR3 residues: CASSYSGQGARGYTF. In DNA form, the CDR3 reads TGTGCCAGCAGTTACTCGGGTCAGGGGGCGCGAGGCTACACCTTC.

The CDR3 DNA reads TGTGCCAGCAGCTTAGACAGGTACACAGATACGCAGTATTTT. Translating gives CASSLDRYTDTQYF. V usage is TRBV7-2 and J usage is TRBJ2-3, with D perhaps matching TRBD1 (5 bases). Germline V CDR1 and CDR2: SGHTA, FQGNSA. The CDR3 spans 14 residues. Trimming left V 1 base short and J 2 bases short, with 7 bases between.

The chain links TRBV28 to TRBJ1-2; D is perhaps TRBD1 (6 bases). This CDR3 contains 15 residues. The V end was cut by 8 bases, the J end by 3 bases, with 19 bases between. Germline V gene lookup returns CDR1 MDHEN and CDR2 SYDVKM. The CDR3 DNA follows: TGTGCCAGCTCGGGGAGGGGGAGTCCGGACTATGGCTACACCTTC. It is translated as CASSGRGSPDYGYTF.

This chain uses TRBV10-3 with TRBJ2-7; 12 bases fit TRBD1. Germline V gene data show CDR1 as ENHRY and CDR2 as SYGVKD. The CDR3 totals 13 residues. J lost 4 bases, V lost 9 bases, and 4 bases had no gene match. CDR3 DNA: TGTGCCATAGGGACAGGGGGCATTTACGAGCAGTACTTC. Translation gives CAIGTGGIYEQYF.

This clone was seen ten or more times. The rearrangement joins TRBV7-2 to TRBJ2-3; D perhaps matches TRBD2 (7 bases). The germline V gene encodes CDR1 SGHTA and CDR2 FQGNSA. V shed 9 bases and J shed 5 bases, with 18 bases lying between them. CDR3 length: 14 residues. This CDR3 is CASDSGGREDTQYF. The CDR3 DNA is TGTGCCAGTGACTCCGGGGGGCGTGAAGATACGCAGTATTTT. Full variable domain (missing parts from reference TRBV7-2 and TRBJ2-3): GAGVSQSPSNKVTEKGKDVELRCDPISGHTALYWYRQSLGQGLEFLIYFQGNSAPDKSGLPSDRFSAERTGGSVSTLTIQRTQQEDSAVYLCASDSGGREDTQYFGPGTRLTVL.

The rearrangement uses TRBV20-1 and TRBJ2-2; D unclear. CDR3 length equals 13 residues. V dropped 5 bases and J dropped 7 bases, with 14 bases sitting between them. The germline CDR1 and CDR2 sequences are DFQATT and SNEGSKA (reference sequence). The CDR3 region is CSAPKPGDGELFF. In nucleotides, the CDR3 is TGCAGTGCTCCCAAGCCCGGAGACGGGGAGCTGTTTTTT.

This clone has a handful of counts. The chain combines TRBV27 with TRBJ2-1, with TRBD2 matching 7 bases. The junction had 9 bases not matched to a gene; V was cut back by 7 bases and J by 9 bases. This CDR3 has 13 amino acids. Looked up from germline, CDR1 is MNHEY and CDR2 is SMNVEV (reference sequence). Here the CDR3 reads CASTSNGRGEQFF. CDR3 DNA: TGTGCCAGCACTTCAAATGGGAGGGGTGAGCAGTTCTTC.

Concerning this clone itself: The junction does not match germline at one end; this may be a read error. The chain employs TRBV30 and TRBJ1-6; maybe TRBD1 (6 bases). CDR1 and CDR2 (germline): GTSNPN, SVGIG (reference sequence). This CDR3 comprises 14 residues. The CDR3 nucleotides read TGTGTCTGGAGTCCGGGGCAGGGGAATTCACCCCTCCACTTT. Translating it yields CVWSPGQGNSPLHF.

This clone turned up a few times. CDR3: CASSYSSAGSYNEQFF. DNA of the CDR3: TGTGCCAGCAGTTACTCGAGTGCAGGGTCCTACAATGAGCAGTTCTTC. The chain links TRBV6-5 to TRBJ2-1; TRBD1 might be the D (5 bases). V shed 0 bases and J shed 1 base, with 10 bases lying between them. The germline gives CDR1 MNHEY, CDR2 SVGAGI. The CDR3 spans 16 residues.

Turning to this clone: This likely comes from a read error, as the CDR3 has no conserved phenylalanine or tryptophan at its end. This chain connects TRBV7-2 to TRBJ2-1; D might be TRBD2 (5 bases). CDR3 length: 15 residues. Per germline, CDR1 SGHTA and CDR2 FQGNSA. Trimming stripped 0 bases from V and 3 bases from J, with 9 bases between. The CDR3 DNA sequence: TGTGCCAGCAGCTTAGCTAGCGCCTACTACAATGAGCAGTTCTCC. Protein sequence: CASSLASAYYNEQFS.

V gene TRBV20-1 combines with J gene TRBJ1-1; TRBD1 might be the D (5 bases). Germline assignment: CDR1 DFQATT and CDR2 SNEGSKA (reference sequence). Trimming removed 5 bases from V and 1 base from J, with 14 bases in between. The CDR3 runs to 14 residues. CDR3 amino acids: CSAPREGQNTEAFF. CDR3 DNA sequence: TGCAGTGCTCCAAGGGAGGGGCAGAACACTGAAGCTTTCTTT.

The gene calls are TRBV5-1 and TRBJ2-5; 9 positions agree with TRBD1. Germline CDR1 is SGHRS and CDR2 is YFSETQ. This CDR3 is built from 15 residues. Unmatched junction bases numbered 9, after V lost 6 bases and J lost 3 bases. CDR3 region: CASMQLTGGEETQYF. In nucleotides, the CDR3 is TGCGCCAGCATGCAACTGACAGGGGGGGAAGAGACCCAGTACTTC.

The table lists this clone with a few counts. V usage is TRBV6-1 and J usage is TRBJ2-7; D call uncertain. Germline-derived CDR1 and CDR2 are MNHNS and SASEGT. The ends were cut back, 3 bases at V and 6 bases at J, with 18 bases in the middle. CDR3 length: 15 amino acids. CDR3 residues: CASSEADDSPGEQYF. The CDR3 DNA is TGTGCCAGCAGTGAGGCGGACGATTCTCCGGGCGAGCAGTACTTC.

This sequence joins TRBV12-3 or TRBV12-4 and TRBJ1-1, with no clear D. CDR3 length: 19 amino acids. V dropped 3 bases and J dropped 1 base, with 24 bases sitting between them. The DNA for the CDR3 is TGTGCCAGCAGTTTCCGATCCCTACCCGACGGAGAAGGGAACACTGAAGCTTTCTTT. Encoded protein: CASSFRSLPDGEGNTEAFF.

This clone was seen more than once but under ten times. The rearrangement uses TRBV19 and TRBJ2-5; possibly TRBD1 or TRBD2 for D (5 bases each). Germline-derived CDR1 and CDR2 are LNHDA and SQIVND (reference sequence). The CDR3 covers 11 residues. Trimming stripped 8 bases from V and 5 bases from J, with 9 bases between. In DNA, the CDR3 is TGTGCCAGTGGGGACCTGGAGACCCAGTACTTC. Protein sequence: CASGDLETQYF.

The chain recombines TRBV20-1 with TRBJ1-2, with 8 nucleotides matching TRBD1. The germline V gene encodes CDR1 DFQATT and CDR2 SNEGSKA (reference sequence). V lost 5 bases, J lost 8 bases, and 13 bases stayed unmatched. The CDR3 has 14 amino acids. Here the CDR3 DNA reads TGCAGTGCTCCCGGACAGGGTGCCCTGGGGGGCTACACCTTC. Translation gives CSAPGQGALGGYTF.